This record concerns one TCR beta chain sequence. The data originate from a study of T cells in Graves' hyperthyroidism and ophthalmopathy. TCR beta CDR3 regions were amplified from RNA. Researchers ran a first-round RT-PCR on the TCR CDR3 using the HTBI primer set. TCRdb processed the multiplex PCR reads anew with MiXCR; each CDR3 protein has one entry. Of hundreds of thousands of distinct CDR3 sequences detected, under 20% appear once; the ten largest clones hold around 15%. Clinical symptoms, serum thyroxine, TRAb, thyroid ultrasound and orbital computed tomography established diagnosis. The sample comprised blood. The receptor was derived from a woman aged 50 to 65 with Graves' hyperthyroidism that later progressed to Graves' ophthalmopathy.

The CDR3: CASREADSYNEQFF. CDR3 DNA: TGCGCCAGCAGGGAAGCGGACTCCTACAATGAGCAGTTCTTC. J is TRBJ2-1 and V is TRBV10-2, with D perhaps TRBD2 (5 bases). V was cut by 6 bases and J by 0 bases, with 9 bases left in between. CDR3 length equals 14 residues. The germline V gene has CDR1 WSHSY and CDR2 SAAADI.